In its sample, the clone carrying this T cell receptor (beta chain) was seen once. The sample belongs to a study of blood T cell repertoires in COVID-19. The CDR3 is 16 amino acids. The V and J ends lost 0 bases and 4 bases respectively, with 10 bases between them. The germline gives CDR1 LGHNA, CDR2 YSLEER. Repertoires were generated with immunoSEQ multiplex PCR, while TCRdb's copy carries only in-frame clones and drops some. The table has over 250,000 clones, about 89% seen once. Cohorts were determined from participant-reported clinical history. The clonotype comes from a woman aged 18-29 years who had recovered from COVID-19. Source material: PBMCs or T cells enriched from blood (not recorded which). The rearrangement links TRBV4-3 to TRBJ1-6; the D is unclear. DNA of the CDR3: TGCGCCAGCAGCCAAGAACACAGCTATTATAATTCACCCCTCCACTTT. This sequence encodes CASSQEHSYYNSPLHF.